This is a list of T cell receptor beta chains from one sample in a study of CD8 T cells in ankylosing spondylitis. TCRdb used MiXCR to reprocess the 5' RACE reads, holding one entry per CDR3 protein. Counted here are 450,000 or so distinct CDR3 sequences, approximately 26% occurring once; the ten biggest clones make up 0.75% to 0.9%. Sequenced material: blood, either unsorted or a sorted T cell fraction (not recorded which). The receptors here all came from a male donor with ankylosing spondylitis. Both conserved end residues are part of each CDR3.

>TRBV7-9|TRBJ2-3
CASSLTGIVDTQYF
>TRBV27|TRBJ1-6
CASSSLKNILSLSSYNSPLHF
>TRBV20-1|TRBJ2-1
CSARGAGRGNEQFF
>TRBV5-4|TRBJ2-6
CASSLFTGTGGTGANVLTF
>TRBV20-1|TRBJ2-1
CSASPGGTEQFF
>TRBV5-5|TRBJ1-2
CASSFIAGRSYGYTF
>TRBV13|TRBJ1-3
CASSPRSSTGNTIYF
>TRBV19|TRBJ2-1
CASSIETGRHEQFF
>TRBV20-1|TRBJ1-6
CSARDPRGTYNSPLHF
>TRBV5-1|TRBJ1-4
CASSLEGTEEEKLFF
>TRBV7-2|TRBJ2-3
CASSQLAGGPNTQYF
>TRBV7-9|TRBJ2-1
CASSPLAGDGNEQFF
>TRBV3-1|TRBJ2-3
CASSQDGGRARADTQYF
>TRBV24-1|TRBJ2-1
CATSDSRLADNEQFF
>TRBV20-1|TRBJ2-1
CSARDQDIAGTSSNEQFF
>TRBV20-1|TRBJ2-3
CSAERWGVPDTQYF
>TRBV20-1|TRBJ2-5
CSARDSTSGSETQYF
>TRBV20-1|TRBJ1-1
CSALRRGSFAEAFF
>TRBV28|TRBJ2-1
CASSLYGRSYNEQFF
>TRBV6-5|TRBJ1-1
CASSYGALNTEAFF
>TRBV10-1|TRBJ2-3
CASSVSLTDTQYF
>TRBV3-1|TRBJ2-3
CASSQETGSGTDTQYF
>TRBV7-2|TRBJ2-5
CASSLVSTGQETQYF
>TRBV7-9|TRBJ2-3
CASSPGLAGADTQYF
>TRBV12-3/TRBV12-4|TRBJ2-3
CASSLGGSEDTQYF
>TRBV11-1|TRBJ2-7
CASSAITGYSSYEQYF
>TRBV2|TRBJ2-1
CASSDGPSGRPRNEQFF
>TRBV29-1|TRBJ1-2
CSAKQTYGYTF
>TRBV29-1|TRBJ2-3
CSVDISRDVRGTDTQYF
>TRBV2|TRBJ2-3
CASSETRQGFRTQYF
>TRBV20-1|TRBJ2-3
CSASPAGGSDTQYF
>TRBV11-3|TRBJ2-1
CASSADGTNYNEQFF
>TRBV11-2|TRBJ2-2
CASSLGRGQTGELFF
>TRBV12-3/TRBV12-4|TRBJ1-5
CASSRDGERNQPQHF
>TRBV5-6|TRBJ2-3
CASSLVGGDTQYF
>TRBV4-2|TRBJ2-3
CASSQGASGEDTQYF
>TRBV5-1|TRBJ2-5
CASSFSGYQETQYF
>TRBV20-1|TRBJ2-7
CSANWVAGEEQYF
>TRBV7-2|TRBJ2-7
CASSSQDRTYEQYF
>TRBV7-2|TRBJ1-3
CASASSVGVSGNTIYF
>TRBV19|TRBJ1-3
CASSIEQGTGNTIYF
>TRBV6-1|TRBJ1-2
CASSEDGDRAYGYTF
>TRBV9|TRBJ1-4
CASSVAGGNEKLFF
>TRBV7-7|TRBJ2-3
CASSQGVASDTQYF
>TRBV12-3/TRBV12-4|TRBJ2-5
CASSFGRTGGSGVQETQYF
>TRBV20-1|TRBJ2-2
CSARQDTGELFF
>TRBV3-1|TRBJ2-7
CASSQGQYYEQYF
>TRBV27|TRBJ2-5
CASRRAGVRETQYF
>TRBV5-1|TRBJ2-3
CASSPLPGQIGTSTDTQYF
>TRBV12-3/TRBV12-4|TRBJ2-2
CASSTERGTGELFF
>TRBV20-1|TRBJ2-1
CSAVSGPNEQFF
>TRBV20-1|TRBJ2-1
CSALAGGNEQFF
>TRBV6-4|TRBJ1-2
CASSVSWGGNYGYTF
>TRBV6-5|TRBJ2-3
CASSYVGLTDTQYF
>TRBV7-9|TRBJ2-5
CASSPTGTARGAQYF
>TRBV7-9|TRBJ2-2
CASSVVREGTGELFF
>TRBV2|TRBJ2-3
CASSLLAGGSDTQYF
>TRBV15|TRBJ2-3
CATSSRTGGHADTQYF
>TRBV4-1|TRBJ1-5
CASSREDNQPQHF